What follows describes a single TCR beta chain. The target of this receptor is not known. No much larger clone is present one base from it, and per-base qualities are unavailable. Set within a cohort of healthcare workers in London, UK, this nested case-control study involved weekly PCR testing of nasopharyngeal swabs along with blood sampling. Between 23 and 31 March 2020, the week of the UK lockdown, healthcare workers were enrolled and then followed up weekly for as long as 16 weeks. Reading from cysteine to phenylalanine, the CDR3 counts 16 amino acids. CDR3 DNA is the only sequence kept; it has 48 bases, read in frame from the first base. V loses 4 bases, J loses 0 bases, and the germline ends lie 12 bases apart. Taken from the germline V gene (reference sequence), the CDR1 and CDR2 loops are LNHDA and SQIVND. The sample originates from a study of early T cells in non-severe SARS-CoV-2 infection (dated by TCRdb to about 2021). A note on the overall study: Bulk RNA from unsorted whole blood was used for TCR sequencing, so alpha and beta chains could not be paired. General conclusions and limits of the study: VDJdb matching was skewed toward anti-spike CD8 responses, so virus-specific expansions were likely underestimated and private and CD4 specificities were missed.

Libraries were constructed by 5' RACE. The instrument given in TCRdb is NextSeq 500. To correct for sequencing error and PCR bias, the TCR library protocol tagged individual cDNA molecules with unique molecular identifiers. TCR alpha and beta chains were both sequenced, and the abundances of alpha and beta sequences in each sample were closely correlated with each other. The study's processing was this. Decombinator V4 was used to annotate TCR sequences for V gene, J gene and CDR3. Expanded TCRs were defined as changing significantly between any two time points under a Poisson model with p below 0.0001. Abundances of TCRs were expressed as counts per million after normalisation to the total number of TCRs sequenced in each sample. MAIT TCRs were defined by TRAV1-2 paired with TRAJ12, TRAJ20 or TRAJ33, and iNKT TCRs by TRAV10 paired with TRAJ18. VDJdb, accessed 1 November 2021, was searched for CMV, EBV and SARS-CoV-2 annotated TCRs, with TCRs annotated for multiple antigens excluded. TCRdb's own reprocessing of the public reads used fastp at Q25 and MiXCR and kept productive beta chains. When rows share a CDR3 protein, they turn into one entry using the most common DNA and genes. The V and J calls and clone size come from TCRdb's table, not from the authors' own analysis. The sample table records under 70,000 distinct CDR3 sequences; roughly 8% of these occur just once. The top ten hold roughly a tenth of the sample.

The chain employs TRBV19 and TRBJ2-2; perhaps TRBD2 is the D gene, with 7 bases matching. The TCR sequence derives from an adult who was a healthcare worker with PCR-confirmed SARS-CoV-2 infection or an uninfected control (not recorded which). This sample comprised whole blood, obtained at baseline. The DNA reads TGTGCCAGTAGTACCCCGGGGGGCGCGAACACCGGGGAGCTGTTTTTT. It translates to CASSTPGGANTGELFF.